This TCR beta chain was sequenced for a study of blood T cell repertoires in COVID-19. Across the study: COVID-19 samples from acute and convalescent phases originated in the United States, Italy and Spain. PBMCs, B-cell-depleted T cells, or T cells provided the cDNA or gDNA that made up the material.

With 0 bases removed from V and 6 bases from J, the gap between germline ends came to 13 bases. The CDR3 spans 15 residues. Germline CDR1 and CDR2: SGHNT and YENEEA. Original methodology: Estimation of nucleated cell counts was performed using reference gene primer amplification. Here immunoSEQ multiplex PCR was the method, and the copy in TCRdb shows in-frame clones only, minus some. V and J calls and clone size are copied from that table; D and trimming were computed from the DNA. The sample yields some 110,000 clones, approximately 80% seen once. Sequenced: peripheral blood. The chain couples TRBV11-3 to TRBJ2-3; D is unclear. The source of this sequence is a man aged 65-85 years with active or convalescent COVID-19. The CDR3: CASSLDSRTLDTQYF. CDR3 coding DNA: TGTGCCAGCAGCTTAGATTCTAGAACGTTGGATACGCAGTATTTT.